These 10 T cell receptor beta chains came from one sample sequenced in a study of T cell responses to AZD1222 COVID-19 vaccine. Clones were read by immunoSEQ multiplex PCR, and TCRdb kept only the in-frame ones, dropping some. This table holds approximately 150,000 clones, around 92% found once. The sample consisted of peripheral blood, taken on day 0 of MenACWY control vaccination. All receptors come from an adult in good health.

The CDR3 DNA follows: TGTGCCAGCAGACTAAGTTCGAATAGCGCCGAGCAGTACTTC. This encodes CASRLSSNSAEQYF. This sequence joins TRBV7-2 and TRBJ2-7, with a weak D call TRBD2 (5 bases). CDR1 SGHTA and CDR2 FQGNSA come from the germline V gene. Trimming pared 6 bases from V and 6 bases from J, leaving 18 bases between. The CDR3 extends over 14 amino acids.

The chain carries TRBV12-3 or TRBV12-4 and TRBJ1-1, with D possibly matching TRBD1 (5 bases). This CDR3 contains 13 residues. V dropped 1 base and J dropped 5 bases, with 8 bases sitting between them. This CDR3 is CASSLGGGTEAFF. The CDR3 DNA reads TGTGCCAGCAGTTTAGGGGGGGGAACTGAAGCTTTCTTT.

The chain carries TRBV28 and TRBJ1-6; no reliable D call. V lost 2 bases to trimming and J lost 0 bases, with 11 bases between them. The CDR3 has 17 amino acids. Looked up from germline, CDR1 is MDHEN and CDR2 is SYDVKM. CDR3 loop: CASSLNYDTSYNSPLHF. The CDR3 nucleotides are TGTGCCAGCAGTTTAAACTATGACACCTCCTATAATTCACCCCTCCACTTT.

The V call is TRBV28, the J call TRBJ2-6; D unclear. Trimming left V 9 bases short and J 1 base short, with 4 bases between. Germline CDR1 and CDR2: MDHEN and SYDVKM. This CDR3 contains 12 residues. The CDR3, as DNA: TGTGCCAGTTTATCTGGGGCCAACGTCCTGACTTTC. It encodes CASLSGANVLTF.

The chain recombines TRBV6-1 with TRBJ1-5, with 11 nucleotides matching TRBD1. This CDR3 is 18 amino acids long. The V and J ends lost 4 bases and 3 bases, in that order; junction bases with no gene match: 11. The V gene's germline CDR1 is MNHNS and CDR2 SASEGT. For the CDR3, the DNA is TGTGCCAGCAGTGCATACGGACAGGGGGCTTCCTCCAATCAGCCCCAGCATTTT. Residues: CASSAYGQGASSNQPQHF.

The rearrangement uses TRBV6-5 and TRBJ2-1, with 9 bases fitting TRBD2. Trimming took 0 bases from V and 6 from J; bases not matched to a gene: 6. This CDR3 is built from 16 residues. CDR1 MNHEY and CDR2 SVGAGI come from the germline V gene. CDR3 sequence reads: CASSYSRTSVGNEQFF. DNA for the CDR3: TGTGCCAGCAGTTACTCCCGGACTAGCGTTGGCAATGAGCAGTTCTTC.

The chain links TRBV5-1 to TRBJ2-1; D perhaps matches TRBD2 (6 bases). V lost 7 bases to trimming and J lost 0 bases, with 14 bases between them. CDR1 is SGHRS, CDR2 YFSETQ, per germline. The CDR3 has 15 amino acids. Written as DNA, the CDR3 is TGCGCCAGCTCCCCAAGGCGGGGCTCCTACAATGAGCAGTTCTTC. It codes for CASSPRRGSYNEQFF.

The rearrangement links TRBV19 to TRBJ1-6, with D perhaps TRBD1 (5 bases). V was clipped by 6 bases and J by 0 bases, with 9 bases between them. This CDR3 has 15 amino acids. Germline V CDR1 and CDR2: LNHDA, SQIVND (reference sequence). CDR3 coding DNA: TGTGCCAGTAGCCGTGACAGCTCCTATAATTCACCCCTCCACTTT. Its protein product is CASSRDSSYNSPLHF.

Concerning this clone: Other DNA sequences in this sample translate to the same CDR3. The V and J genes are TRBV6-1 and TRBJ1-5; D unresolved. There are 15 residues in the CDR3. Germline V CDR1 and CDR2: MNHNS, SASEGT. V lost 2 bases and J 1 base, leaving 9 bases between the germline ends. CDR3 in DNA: TGTGCCAGCAGTGAAAACCGAGGGAGCAATCAGCCCCAGCATTTT. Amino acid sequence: CASSENRGSNQPQHF.

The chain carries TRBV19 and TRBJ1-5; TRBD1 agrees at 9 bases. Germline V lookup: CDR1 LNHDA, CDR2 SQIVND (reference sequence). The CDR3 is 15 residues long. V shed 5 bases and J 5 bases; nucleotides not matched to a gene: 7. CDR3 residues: CASSFRQGGHQPQHF. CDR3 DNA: TGTGCCAGTAGTTTCCGACAGGGGGGACATCAGCCCCAGCATTTT. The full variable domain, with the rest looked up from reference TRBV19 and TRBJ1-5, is DGGITQSPKYLFRKEGQNVTLSCEQNLNHDAMYWYRQDPGQGLRLIYYSQIVNDFQKGDIAEGYSVSREKKESFPLTVTSAQKNPTAFYLCASSFRQGGHQPQHFGDGTRLSIL.